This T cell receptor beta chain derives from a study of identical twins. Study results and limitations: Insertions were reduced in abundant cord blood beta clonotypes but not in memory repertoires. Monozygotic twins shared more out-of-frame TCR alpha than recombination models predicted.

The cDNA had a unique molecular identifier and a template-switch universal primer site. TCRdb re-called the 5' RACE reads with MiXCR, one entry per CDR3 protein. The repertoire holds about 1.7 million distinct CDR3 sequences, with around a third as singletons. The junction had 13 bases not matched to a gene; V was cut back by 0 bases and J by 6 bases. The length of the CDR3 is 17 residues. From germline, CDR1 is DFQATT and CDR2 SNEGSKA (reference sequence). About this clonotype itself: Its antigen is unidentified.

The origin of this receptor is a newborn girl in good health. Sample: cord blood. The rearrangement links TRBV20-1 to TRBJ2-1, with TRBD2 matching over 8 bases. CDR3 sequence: CSARDYAGLALSNEQFF. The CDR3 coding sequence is TGCAGTGCTAGAGATTACGCCGGACTAGCTTTAAGCAATGAGCAGTTCTTC.